Listed below are T cell receptor beta chains from one sample, sequenced in a study of T-cell reconstitution after alpha-beta-depleted transplantation in children. A single record per CDR3 protein comes from TCRdb applying MiXCR to the PCR reads. This table has about 690,000 distinct CDR3 sequences, around a sixth appearing once. This material consisted of PBMCs from the stem cell graft donor, taken from the stem cell graft. These receptors were obtained from a human donor who donated a stem cell graft to a child with acute myeloid leukemia. The CDR3 runs from the conserved cysteine through the conserved F or W. A D gene is named only where the DNA matches it firmly. The size of a clone is reported for some rows only, either as once, few or many, or as a class for expanded clones.

J gene: TRBJ2-3
clone size: many
V gene: TRBV20-1
D gene: TRBD2
CDR3 DNA: TGCAGTGCTAGTAGCGGGAGGATCACAGATACGCAGTATTTT
CDR3 protein: CSASSGRITDTQYF

J gene: TRBJ2-7
clone size: .
V gene: TRBV6-1
D gene: TRBD1
CDR3 DNA: TGTGCCAGCAGCCGGGACAGGGGTCTTTCCTACGAGCAGTACTTC
CDR3 protein: CASSRDRGLSYEQYF

J gene: TRBJ1-4
clone size: .
V gene: TRBV11-2
D gene: TRBD1
CDR3 DNA: TGTGCCAGCAGCTCGTCCGGGACAGAGAATGAAAAACTGTTTTTT
CDR3 protein: CASSSSGTENEKLFF

J gene: TRBJ1-5
clone size: .
V gene: TRBV4-1
D gene: TRBD1
CDR3 DNA: TGCGCCAGCAGCCCCTTTACGGGACAGGGTTATTCGCCCCAGCATTTT
CDR3 protein: CASSPFTGQGYSPQHF

J gene: TRBJ2-2
clone size: few
V gene: TRBV7-2
D gene: .
CDR3 DNA: TGTGCCAGCAGCTTAGGGGCACCCAGGGCAACCGGGGAGCTGTTTTTT
CDR3 protein: CASSLGAPRATGELFF

J gene: TRBJ2-3
clone size: many
V gene: TRBV20-1
D gene: .
CDR3 DNA: TGCAGTGCTAACCTTGGAGGGAATACGCAGTATTTT
CDR3 protein: CSANLGGNTQYF

J gene: TRBJ1-1
clone size: .
V gene: TRBV20-1
D gene: .
CDR3 DNA: TGCAGTGCCCAACGAGGGGGAGCCGAAGCTTTCTTT
CDR3 protein: CSAQRGGAEAFF

J gene: TRBJ2-3
clone size: .
V gene: TRBV18
D gene: .
CDR3 DNA: TGTGCCAGCTCACCTCCCCTGGGGGCAACAGATACGCAGTATTTT
CDR3 protein: CASSPPLGATDTQYF

J gene: TRBJ1-2
clone size: few
V gene: TRBV5-6
D gene: .
CDR3 DNA: TGTGCCAGCAGCTTGCGTCTAGGCTACACCTTC
CDR3 protein: CASSLRLGYTF

J gene: TRBJ2-5
clone size: many
V gene: TRBV20-1
D gene: TRBD1
CDR3 DNA: TGCAGTGCTCAGGACAGGGGGTTAGAGACCCAGTACTTC
CDR3 protein: CSAQDRGLETQYF

J gene: TRBJ2-5
clone size: many
V gene: TRBV20-1
D gene: TRBD2
CDR3 DNA: TGCAGTGCTACGGCGGGGGTAGAGACCCAGTACTTC
CDR3 protein: CSATAGVETQYF

J gene: TRBJ1-5
clone size: many
V gene: TRBV27
D gene: .
CDR3 DNA: TGTGCCAGCAGTTTATCGACAAGTCAGCCCCAGCATTTT
CDR3 protein: CASSLSTSQPQHF

J gene: TRBJ2-7
clone size: many
V gene: TRBV6-2/TRBV6-3
D gene: .
CDR3 DNA: TGTGCCAGCACGGGGCGCTCTTGGGTCGGAGAGCAGTACTTC
CDR3 protein: CASTGRSWVGEQYF

J gene: TRBJ2-6
clone size: few
V gene: TRBV20-1
D gene: .
CDR3 DNA: TGCAGTGCGCCTATTGGGGCCAACGTCCTGACTTTC
CDR3 protein: CSAPIGANVLTF

J gene: TRBJ2-3
clone size: .
V gene: TRBV12-3/TRBV12-4
D gene: .
CDR3 DNA: TGTGCCAGCAGCGAATGGGTTCTCACAGATACGCAGTATTTT
CDR3 protein: CASSEWVLTDTQYF

J gene: TRBJ1-5
clone size: many
V gene: TRBV5-5
D gene: .
CDR3 DNA: TGTGCCAGCAGCGGGGGAGTCGGGGATCAGCCCCAGCATTTT
CDR3 protein: CASSGGVGDQPQHF